The sequence of this T cell receptor (beta chain) was determined in a study of cytomegalovirus exposure and HLA in healthy donors. Study-level findings and limits: Both high specificity and high sensitivity reportedly marked the classifier's diagnosis of cytomegalovirus status. The tendency of first-cohort TCR clusters to co-occur in the roughly 130 validation repertoires emerged from a later analysis. The study found most TCR sequences rare, yet found some public TCRs in many donors.

The germline gives CDR1 MNHNY, CDR2 SVGAGI (reference sequence). This CDR3 is built from 16 residues. V was pared by 2 bases and J by 5 bases, with 5 bases of the junction left unmatched. With respect to this clone: The antigen is unknown.

While the first cohort had 600 to 800 subjects, the donors belonged to the separate validation cohort of about 120 subjects. The protocol was immunoSEQ multiplex PCR, while the TCRdb copy is restricted to in-frame clones and leaves out a portion. The sample lists 150,000 to 200,000 clones, more than 75% occurring once. The chain uses TRBV6-6 and TRBJ2-7; TRBD2 matches 14 bases. The source material was PBMCs. The receptor's source is a man aged 18 to 30 in good health and CMV-seropositive. CDR3 DNA: TGTGCCAGCAGTTACGGGACTAGCGGGAGCCCTAACGAGCAGTACTTC. Residues: CASSYGTSGSPNEQYF.